These T cell receptor beta chains were read from a single sample in a study of cytomegalovirus exposure and HLA in healthy donors. TCRdb's table, derived via immunoSEQ multiplex PCR, lists solely in-frame clones and lacks some. The sample yields 150,000 to 180,000 clones, 60% to 75% seen once. The sequencing sample was made of PBMCs. The receptors come from a man aged 18-30 years in good health and CMV-seronegative. Both conserved end residues are trimmed from each CDR3. Fields, in order: V gene, J gene, CDR3 protein.

TRBV6-5	TRBJ2-7	ASSLSGGVSYEQY
TRBV5-8	TRBJ1-4	ASSYGTGGATNEKLF
TRBV18	TRBJ1-1	ASSSNAGWDTEAF
TRBV20-1	TRBJ2-7	SARPAYEQY
TRBV10-2	TRBJ2-3	ASSAPAGVTDTQY
TRBV13	TRBJ2-1	ASSAPGLAYSYNEQF
TRBV4-2	TRBJ2-1	ASSREDPAGGAYNEQF
TRBV19	TRBJ2-3	ASSIVGNTDTQY
TRBV7-8	TRBJ2-7	ASSLGKRDINEQY
TRBV10-3	TRBJ1-5	AIRAGLGINQPQH